The 17 T cell receptor beta chains reported below all come from one sample, sequenced in a study of T-cell reconstitution after alpha-beta-depleted transplantation in children. Unique molecular identifiers were incorporated during preparation of the TCRbeta library. TCRdb ran MiXCR on the PCR reads and lists one entry per CDR3 protein. The table records 250,000 to 350,000 distinct CDR3 sequences, 9.9% of them present only once. The sequenced sample was PBMCs from the stem cell graft donor, obtained from the stem cell graft. The receptor set was obtained from a human donor who donated a stem cell graft to a child with SCID.

This clonotype was seen a handful of times. This sequence joins TRBV12-3 or TRBV12-4 and TRBJ2-7; unclear D gene. Trimming took 8 bases from V and 1 from J, leaving 21 bases between them. The CDR3 loop spans 16 amino acids. CDR3: CASGPGYERKSYEQYF. CDR3 nucleotides: TGTGCCAGCGGGCCGGGTTACGAAAGAAAATCCTACGAGCAGTACTTC.

The sample holds many counts of this clonotype. The chain couples TRBV12-3 or TRBV12-4 to TRBJ2-1, with 8 bases fitting TRBD1. This CDR3 is 15 amino acids long. J lost 5 bases, V lost 5 bases, and 8 bases had no gene match. CDR3 DNA: TGTGCCAGCAGTACCCCGGGACAGGATAACAATGAGCAGTTCTTC. Its translation is CASSTPGQDNNEQFF.

The chain combines TRBV4-2 with TRBJ1-3; weak D call: TRBD1 (6 bases). Looked up from germline, CDR1 is LGHNA and CDR2 is YNFKEQ. The CDR3 sequence is 15 residues long. V lost 4 bases and J 2 bases, leaving 12 bases between the germline ends. CDR3 sequence: CASSLRDNPGNTIYF. In nucleotides, the CDR3 is TGTGCCAGCAGCCTCCGGGACAACCCTGGAAACACCATATATTTT.

This clonotype appeared many times. V is TRBV12-3 or TRBV12-4 and J is TRBJ1-1; D remains ambiguous. V was trimmed by 4 bases and J by 1 base, leaving 7 bases between them. The CDR3 loop spans 13 amino acids. The CDR3: CASSWRRNTEAFF. In DNA, the CDR3 is TGTGCCAGCAGTTGGAGGCGGAACACTGAAGCTTTCTTT.

This clonotype was found many times. V is TRBV10-3 and J is TRBJ2-7; D possibly matches TRBD1 or TRBD2 (6 bases each). The CDR3 has 13 residues. V was pared by 5 bases and J by 6 bases, with 14 bases between. Germline CDR1 ENHRY, CDR2 SYGVKD. CDR3 loop: CAISIEGGLEQYF. CDR3 DNA sequence: TGTGCCATCAGTATTGAGGGGGGCCTCGAGCAGTACTTC.

This clonotype came up many times. The chain recombines TRBV7-9 with TRBJ2-1, with D perhaps matching TRBD1 (5 bases). Trimming took 5 bases from V and 5 from J, leaving 13 bases between them. The germline V gene encodes CDR1 SEHNR and CDR2 FQNEAQ (reference sequence). The CDR3 sequence is 14 residues long. CDR3 in amino acids: CASSPIGHDNEQFF. The DNA for the CDR3 is TGTGCCAGCAGCCCGATCGGACACGACAATGAGCAGTTCTTC. Drawing the rest from reference TRBV7-9 and TRBJ2-1, the complete variable domain is DTGVSQNPRHKITKRGQNVTFRCDPISEHNRLYWYRQTLGQGPEFLTYFQNEAQLEKSRLLSDRFSAERPKGSFSTLEIQRTEQGDSAMYLCASSPIGHDNEQFFGPGTRLTVL.

The rearrangement links TRBV12-3 or TRBV12-4 to TRBJ2-3, with no clear D. Trimming took off 3 bases at V and 2 bases at J, with 6 bases between the two ends. The CDR3 totals 13 residues. The CDR3 DNA is TGTGCCAGCAGTTTCGGCACCACAGATACGCAGTATTTT. Translation gives CASSFGTTDTQYF.

This clonotype was seen a few times. The V and J genes are TRBV27 and TRBJ2-2; maybe TRBD1 (5 bases). This CDR3 contains 15 residues. CDR1 is MNHEY, CDR2 SMNVEV, per germline (reference sequence). Trimming removed 4 bases at V and 3 bases at J, with 12 bases between. The CDR3, as DNA: TGTGCCAGCAGTTCCTATAGGGGTCACACCGGGGAGCTGTTTTTT. Its protein product is CASSSYRGHTGELFF.

A few counts support this clonotype. The chain uses TRBV20-1 and TRBJ2-7; 7 nucleotides line up with TRBD1. V lost 3 bases, J lost 3 bases, and 17 bases stayed unmatched. This CDR3 has 17 amino acids. Germline assignment: CDR1 DFQATT and CDR2 SNEGSKA (reference sequence). DNA for the CDR3: TGCAGTGCTAGTGGTGGGACAGCGAGCAGGGTCCTCTACGAGCAGTACTTC. It translates to CSASGGTASRVLYEQYF.

This clonotype has a count of ten or more. The chain joins TRBV5-1 to TRBJ2-3; TRBD2 matches at 16 bases. V was pared by 4 bases and J by 4 bases, with 6 bases of the junction left unmatched. The CDR3 contains 17 residues. In germline, CDR1 is SGHRS, CDR2 YFSETQ. CDR3 loop: CASSLGTSGGAADTQYF. The CDR3 region has the DNA TGCGCCAGCAGCCTCGGGACTAGCGGGGGGGCCGCAGATACGCAGTATTTT.

The V call is TRBV20-1, the J call TRBJ2-1; TRBD2 aligns across 14 bases. Germline V gene data show CDR1 as DFQATT and CDR2 as SNEGSKA (reference sequence). The junction had 8 bases not matched to a gene; V was cut back by 6 bases and J by 7 bases. The CDR3 sequence is 15 residues long. The CDR3 loop is CSAPRLAGGWNEQFF. CDR3 bases: TGCAGTGCACCAAGACTAGCGGGGGGGTGGAATGAGCAGTTCTTC.

The chain links TRBV5-1 to TRBJ2-3; 8 positions match TRBD1. Unmatched junction bases numbered 11, after V lost 4 bases and J lost 1 base. This CDR3 region has 17 residues. CDR1 is SGHRS and CDR2 is YFSETQ in the germline V gene. CDR3 residues: CASSIAQRGQGTDTQYF. The CDR3 DNA is TGCGCCAGCAGCATCGCCCAGAGGGGACAGGGCACAGATACGCAGTATTTT.

In regard to this clonotype: Being one base from a much bigger clone, this may be a read error. The chain links TRBV6-1 to TRBJ2-7; 8 nucleotides line up with TRBD2. Germline values: CDR1 MNHNS, CDR2 SASEGT. V was pared by 6 bases and J by 2 bases, with 12 bases of the junction left unmatched. The CDR3 covers 16 residues. For the CDR3, the DNA is TGTGCCAGCAGCCCTTTATGGCGGGGGGCACCCTACGAGCAGTACTTC. Translated, it gives CASSPLWRGAPYEQYF.

The chain couples TRBV6-4 to TRBJ2-2; either TRBD1 or TRBD2 may fit D (6 bases each). The CDR3 is 15 residues long. Germline V gene lookup returns CDR1 MRHNA and CDR2 SNTAGT. Trimming removed 0 bases from V and 3 bases from J, with 8 bases in between. The CDR3 bases are TGTGCCAGCAGTGACTCTGGGGGGCACACCGGGGAGCTGTTTTTT. It yields the protein CASSDSGGHTGELFF.

V is TRBV6-1 and J is TRBJ2-3, with TRBD2 matching over 10 bases. Germline V gives CDR1 MNHNS, CDR2 SASEGT. The V and J ends lost 7 bases and 3 bases, in that order; junction bases with no gene match: 13. This CDR3 is built from 17 residues. The CDR3 loop reads CASTPRQRGGPTDTQYF. The CDR3 nucleotides read TGTGCCAGCACCCCGAGGCAGCGGGGGGGCCCGACAGATACGCAGTATTTT.

This clonotype has only a few counts. V usage is TRBV6-2 or TRBV6-3 and J usage is TRBJ2-1, with a weak D call TRBD2 (5 bases). V lost 5 bases and J 4 bases, leaving 15 bases between the germline ends. The CDR3 is 15 amino acids. CDR1 MNHEY and CDR2 SVGEGT come from the germline V gene. This CDR3 reads CASSRPSLGYNEQFF. CDR3 nucleotides: TGTGCCAGCAGTAGGCCTAGCTTGGGTTACAATGAGCAGTTCTTC.

The V call is TRBV12-3 or TRBV12-4, the J call TRBJ2-3, with 8 nucleotides matching TRBD1. V trimming: 6 bases; J trimming: 3 bases; junction bases outside the gene matches: 8. CDR3 size: 15 residues. This CDR3 is CASRRQGWGTDTQYF. The CDR3 DNA reads as TGTGCCAGCAGGAGACAGGGGTGGGGGACAGATACGCAGTATTTT.